This T cell receptor (beta chain) was identified in a study of blood T cell repertoires in COVID-19 (dated by TCRdb to about 2020). Notes on the research overall: Samples from collaborators originated in the United States, Italy and Spain and spanned both the acute and convalescent phases of COVID-19. The material from the prospective study consisted of cDNA or gDNA derived from T cells, B-cell-depleted T cells, or PBMCs. Subjects who had been exposed to COVID-19, were actively infected with it, or had recovered from it provided the deeply sampled blood TCRbeta repertoires that made up the dataset. A freely available public database, intended as a resource for researchers studying the immune response to SARS-CoV-2, is where the repertoires were released. Samples were obtained from the ongoing ImmuneRACE study (first 160 participants) and from over a thousand subjects provided by 6 global collaborators. Sample metadata almost always included a de-identified subject ID, COVID-19 status, age in years and sex. Where HLA class I and class II types were available, the types were taken from metadata supplied by the sample provider, not from assay-based typing.

Notes on this clone: Its antigen remains undetermined. Qualities for individual bases were not recorded, and no much larger clone is one base off.

TCRbeta CDR3 regions were amplified from genomic DNA using the immunoSEQ Assay, a bias-controlled multiplex PCR. The authors' analysis ran thus. The number of nucleated cells in each sample was estimated from the amplification of reference gene primers within the assay. Sequence reads were collapsed and filtered to measure the absolute abundance of every unique TCRbeta CDR3 rearrangement. Productive Simpson clonality was computed per sample as the square root of Simpson's diversity index over productive rearrangements. The table comes from immuneACCESS by way of TCRdb, which keeps in-frame sequences with V and J called. Part of the clones is missing from these tables; in studies checked, under half for an unresolved V gene and the rest for unknown reasons. That table furnishes V, J and clone size, whereas the DNA furnished D and trimming. This sample gives more than 80,000 clones in total; about 92% of them show up just once. The ten largest clonotypes hold under 8.5% of the sample.

Taken from cysteine to phenylalanine, the CDR3 has 15 residues. The CDR3 DNA has 45 bases and is translated from base 1. The germline V gene gives CDR1 as MDHEN and CDR2 as SYDVKM. Trimming leaves V shorter by 8 bases and J shorter by 2 bases, with the junction holding 12 bases beyond the gene matches. At one collaborating source in Seattle, patients were enrolled during active infection and were followed longitudinally through the course of disease. The collaborating institutions used their own protocols to collect whole blood in K2EDTA tubes. For TCRbeta analysis, collaborator samples were shipped as frozen whole blood, as isolated PBMCs, or as DNA extracted from either sample type. Findings and caveats that apply to the study as a whole: Clinical and demographic metadata were provided uncurated, with the amount varying by source and participant.

The source of this sequence is a man aged 18 to 29 with COVID-19, enrolled during active disease. The sample was peripheral blood. Recombination connected TRBV28 to TRBJ2-7; the junction holds 7 bases that match TRBD1. The CDR3 is CASLETSGQTYEQYF. The nucleotides read TGTGCCAGCCTCGAAACCTCGGGACAGACCTACGAGCAGTACTTC. The reference TRBV28 and TRBJ2-7 proteins fill in what lies around the CDR3, so the full variable domain reads DVKVTQSSRYLVKRTGEKVFLECVQDMDHENMFWYRQDPGLGLRLIYFSYDVKMKEKGDIPEGYSVSREKKERFSLILESASTNQTSMYLCASLETSGQTYEQYFGPGTRLTVT.